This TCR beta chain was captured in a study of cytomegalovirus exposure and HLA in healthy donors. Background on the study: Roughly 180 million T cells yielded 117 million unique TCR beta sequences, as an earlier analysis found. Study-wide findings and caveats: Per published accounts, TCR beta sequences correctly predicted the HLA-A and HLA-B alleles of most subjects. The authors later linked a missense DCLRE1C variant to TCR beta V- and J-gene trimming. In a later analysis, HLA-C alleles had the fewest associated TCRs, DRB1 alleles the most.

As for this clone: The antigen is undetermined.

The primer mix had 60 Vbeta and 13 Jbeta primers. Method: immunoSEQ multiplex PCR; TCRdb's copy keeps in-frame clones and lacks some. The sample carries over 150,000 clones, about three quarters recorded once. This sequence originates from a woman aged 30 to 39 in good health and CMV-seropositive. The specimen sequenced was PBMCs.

The CDR3 DNA is TGTGCCAGCGCTGAGGGGAACACTGAAGCTTTCTTT. It encodes CASAEGNTEAFF. This sequence joins TRBV28 and TRBJ1-1; D remains ambiguous. The CDR3 extends over 12 amino acids. V was trimmed by 8 bases and J by 1 base, leaving 8 bases between them. The germline gives CDR1 MDHEN, CDR2 SYDVKM.